This T cell receptor beta chain was profiled in a study of human T cells and chemical hapten exposure. Study findings and constraints: With DPC sensitization, TCRs exceeding 1 in 1000 frequency showed no change.

In its sample, this clonotype was seen many times. The antigen remains undetermined. Trimming left V 3 bases short and J 3 bases short, with 15 bases between. Germline CDR1 is MGHRA and CDR2 is YSYEKL. This CDR3 has 16 amino acids. The library put unique molecular identifiers onto individual cDNA molecules. One entry per CDR3 protein, called by TCRdb with MiXCR from the RACE reads. The data contain tens of thousands of distinct CDR3 sequences, about 3.7% of them singletons. Time point described: healthy volunteer bleed at 6 weeks. Whole blood that had not been fractionated was the source of extracted total RNA.

The TCR sequence derives from a human donor in good health. Some clones in this sample may be carry-over from other donors' samples. This chain links TRBV4-1 with TRBJ1-5; tentative D call: TRBD1 (6 bases). Sequenced input: whole blood. The chain's CDR3 is CASSHIGQSYNQPQHF. The CDR3 DNA is TGCGCCAGCAGCCATATTGGACAGAGCTACAATCAGCCCCAGCATTTT.